This T cell receptor beta chain was recovered during a study of cytomegalovirus exposure and HLA in healthy donors. The study's findings and limits: In a later analysis, at a false discovery rate of 0.05, approximately 18,000 TCR beta sequences were associated with HLA alleles.

Vbeta (60) and Jbeta (13) primers were used in the PCR. The assay was immunoSEQ multiplex PCR, and TCRdb's table has in-frame clones only and misses some. The sample includes roughly 150,000 clones, roughly four fifths seen only once; the top ten take around 4.3%. Deletions cut 3 bases from V and 4 bases from J, with 10 bases between. The V gene's germline CDR1 is SGHDT and CDR2 YYEEEE. The CDR3 extends over 13 amino acids. Notes on this clone: What it recognizes is unknown.

The source is a man aged 45-60 years in good health and CMV-seropositive. Sequenced: PBMCs. This chain links TRBV5-6 with TRBJ1-2; no firm D call. The CDR3 DNA sequence: TGTGCCAGCAGCTCTTTCTCAGGCTATGGCTACACCTTC. Its protein is CASSSFSGYGYTF.